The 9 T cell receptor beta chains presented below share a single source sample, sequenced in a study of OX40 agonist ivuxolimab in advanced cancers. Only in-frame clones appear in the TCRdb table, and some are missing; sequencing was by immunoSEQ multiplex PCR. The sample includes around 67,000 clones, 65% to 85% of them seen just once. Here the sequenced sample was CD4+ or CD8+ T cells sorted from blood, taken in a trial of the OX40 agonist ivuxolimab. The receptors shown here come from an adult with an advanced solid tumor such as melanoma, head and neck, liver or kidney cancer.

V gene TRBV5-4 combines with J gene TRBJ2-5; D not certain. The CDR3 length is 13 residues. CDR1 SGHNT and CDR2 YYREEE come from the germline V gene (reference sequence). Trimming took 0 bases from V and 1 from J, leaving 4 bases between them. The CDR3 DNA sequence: TGTGCCAGCAGCTTGGACTTCCAAGAGACCCAGTACTTC. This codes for CASSLDFQETQYF.

CDR3 residues: CSVAPGTASSYEQYF. The CDR3, as DNA: TGCAGCGTTGCCCCAGGAACGGCGAGCTCCTACGAGCAGTACTTC. The J gene is TRBJ2-5, the V gene TRBV29-1; D is undetermined. The J call may be wrong; the DNA end is better matched by TRBJ2-7. Germline CDR1 reads SQVTM; CDR2 reads ANQGSEA. The CDR3 is 15 amino acids.

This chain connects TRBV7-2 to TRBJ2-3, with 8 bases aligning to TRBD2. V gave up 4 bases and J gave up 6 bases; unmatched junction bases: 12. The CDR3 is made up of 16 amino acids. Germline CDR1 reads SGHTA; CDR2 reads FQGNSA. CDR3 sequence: CASSSGQTSAGDTQYF. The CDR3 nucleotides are TGTGCCAGCAGCTCTGGCCAGACTAGCGCAGGCGATACGCAGTATTTT.

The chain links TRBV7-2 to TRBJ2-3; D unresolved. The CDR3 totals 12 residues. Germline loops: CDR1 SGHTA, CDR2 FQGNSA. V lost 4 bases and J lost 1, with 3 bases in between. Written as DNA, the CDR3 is TGTGCCAGCAGCTCCCGCACAGATACGCAGTATTTT. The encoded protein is CASSSRTDTQYF.

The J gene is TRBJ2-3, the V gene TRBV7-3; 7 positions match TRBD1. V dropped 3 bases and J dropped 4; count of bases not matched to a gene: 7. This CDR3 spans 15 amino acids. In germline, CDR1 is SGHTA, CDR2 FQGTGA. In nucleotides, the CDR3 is TGTGCCAGCAGCTTGTCAGGGGGTGCCCCAGATACGCAGTATTTT. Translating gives CASSLSGGAPDTQYF.

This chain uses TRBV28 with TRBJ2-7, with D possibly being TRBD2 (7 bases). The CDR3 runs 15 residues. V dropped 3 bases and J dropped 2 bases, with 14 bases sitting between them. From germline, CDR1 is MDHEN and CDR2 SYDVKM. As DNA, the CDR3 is TGTGCCAGCAGTTTCGGGGGGACACCTACCTACGAGCAGTACTTC. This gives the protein CASSFGGTPTYEQYF. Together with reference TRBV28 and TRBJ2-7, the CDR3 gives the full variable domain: DVKVTQSSRYLVKRTGEKVFLECVQDMDHENMFWYRQDPGLGLRLIYFSYDVKMKEKGDIPEGYSVSREKKERFSLILESASTNQTSMYLCASSFGGTPTYEQYFGPGTRLTVT.

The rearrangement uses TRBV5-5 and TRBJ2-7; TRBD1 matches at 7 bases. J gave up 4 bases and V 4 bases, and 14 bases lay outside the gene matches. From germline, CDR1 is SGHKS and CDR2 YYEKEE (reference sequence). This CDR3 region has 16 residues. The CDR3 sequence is CASSLNPRATGYEQYF. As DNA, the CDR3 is TGTGCCAGCAGCCTCAACCCCCGCGCGACAGGGTACGAGCAGTACTTC.

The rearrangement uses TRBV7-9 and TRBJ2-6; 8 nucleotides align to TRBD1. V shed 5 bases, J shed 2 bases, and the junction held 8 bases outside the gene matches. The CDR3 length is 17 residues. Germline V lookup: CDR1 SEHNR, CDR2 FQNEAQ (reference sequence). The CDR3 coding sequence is TGTGCCAGCAGCAAAAGTCAACAGGGGGCTGGGGCCAACGTCCTGACTTTC. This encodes CASSKSQQGAGANVLTF.

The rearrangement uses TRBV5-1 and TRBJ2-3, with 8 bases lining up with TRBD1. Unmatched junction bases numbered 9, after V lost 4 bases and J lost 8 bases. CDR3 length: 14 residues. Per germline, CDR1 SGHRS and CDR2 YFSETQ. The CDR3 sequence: CASSPHEDRGTQYF. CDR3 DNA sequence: TGCGCCAGCAGCCCACATGAAGACAGGGGTACGCAGTATTTT.